The text below deals with one T cell receptor beta chain. Its antigen is still unknown. V shed 1 base and J shed 0 bases, with 7 bases lying between them. Germline assignment: CDR1 DFQATT and CDR2 SNEGSKA (reference sequence). This CDR3 is built from 14 residues. This record comes from a study of vaccination and CD4 T cells after COVID-19. Study-wide background: Overlapping peptides of the spike proteins of SARS-CoV-2, HCoV-NL63, HCoV-OC43 and HCoV-229E were used for cell stimulation.

Sequencing of the DNA from cultured CD4+ T cells was carried out with the Oncomine TCR Beta short-read assay. One entry per CDR3 protein, called by TCRdb with MiXCR from the PCR reads. This sample has about 9,200 distinct CDR3 sequences, with about 47% found just once. Treatment defined: roughly 10-day PBMC culture with coronavirus spike peptide pools or control peptides (ViraFEST assay). ViraFEST stimulated the growth of antigen-specific T cells using peptide pools and subsequently profiled their TCRs by sequencing. The authors isolated CD4+ T cells by negative selection after more than nine days of culture.

The genes are TRBV20-1 and TRBJ1-3; D is ambiguous. Input material: CD4+ T cells from blood, cultured in vitro. This TCR derives from a human donor who had recovered from COVID-19. CDR3 nucleotide sequence: TGCAGTGCTAGAGCAGGCCACTCTGGAAACACCATATATTTT. Its protein product is CSARAGHSGNTIYF.